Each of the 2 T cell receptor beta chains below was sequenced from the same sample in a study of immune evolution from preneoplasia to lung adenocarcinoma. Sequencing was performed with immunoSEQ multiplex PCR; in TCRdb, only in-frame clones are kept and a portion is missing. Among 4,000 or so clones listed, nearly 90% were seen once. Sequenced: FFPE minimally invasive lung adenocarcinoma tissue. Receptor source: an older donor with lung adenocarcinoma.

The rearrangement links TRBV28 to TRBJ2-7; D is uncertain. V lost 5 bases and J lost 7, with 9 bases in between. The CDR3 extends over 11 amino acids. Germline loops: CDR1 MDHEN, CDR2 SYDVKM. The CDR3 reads CASSERREQYF. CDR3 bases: TGTGCCAGCAGTGAACGTCGTGAGCAGTACTTC. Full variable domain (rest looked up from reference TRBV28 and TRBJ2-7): DVKVTQSSRYLVKRTGEKVFLECVQDMDHENMFWYRQDPGLGLRLIYFSYDVKMKEKGDIPEGYSVSREKKERFSLILESASTNQTSMYLCASSERREQYFGPGTRLTVT.

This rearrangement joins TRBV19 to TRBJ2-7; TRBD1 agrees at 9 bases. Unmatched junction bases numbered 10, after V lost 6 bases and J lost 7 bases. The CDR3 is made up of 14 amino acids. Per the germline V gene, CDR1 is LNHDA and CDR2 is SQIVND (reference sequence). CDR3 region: CASSAGTGSGEQYF. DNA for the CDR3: TGTGCCAGTAGCGCCGGGACAGGGTCTGGGGAGCAGTACTTC.